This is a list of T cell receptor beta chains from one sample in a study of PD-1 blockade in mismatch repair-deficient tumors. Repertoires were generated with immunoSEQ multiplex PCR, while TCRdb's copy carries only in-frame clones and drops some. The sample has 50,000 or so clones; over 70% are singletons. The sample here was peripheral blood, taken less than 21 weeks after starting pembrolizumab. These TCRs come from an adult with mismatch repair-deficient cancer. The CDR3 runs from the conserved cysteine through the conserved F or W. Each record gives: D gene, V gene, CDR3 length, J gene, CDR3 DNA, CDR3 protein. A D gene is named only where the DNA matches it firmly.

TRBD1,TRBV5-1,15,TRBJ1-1,TGCGCCAGCAGCTTGGTCTTGGGCAGGGGGACTGAAGCTTTCTTT,CASSLVLGRGTEAFF
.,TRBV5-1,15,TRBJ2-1,TGCGCCAGCAGCTTTGCGGCAGGGCTGGACAATGAGCAGTTCTTC,CASSFAAGLDNEQFF
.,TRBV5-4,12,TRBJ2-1,TGTGCCAGCAGCTTAGTTTCCCATGAGCAGTTCTTC,CASSLVSHEQFF
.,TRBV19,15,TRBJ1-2,TGTGCCAGTAGTAAGGACCGATCATCTAACTATGGCTACACCTTC,CASSKDRSSNYGYTF
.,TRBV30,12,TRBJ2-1,TGTGCCTTCCTAGGGTACCACAATGAGCAGTTCTTC,CAFLGYHNEQFF
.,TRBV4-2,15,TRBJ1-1,TGTGCCAGCAGCCAAGACGACCTAAGAAACACTGAAGCTTTCTTT,CASSQDDLRNTEAFF
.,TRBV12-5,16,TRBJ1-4,TGTGCTAGTGGTTTATATTTGCGGGACGCGACGGAAAAACTGTTTTTT,CASGLYLRDATEKLFF
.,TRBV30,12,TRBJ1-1,TGTGCCGGGACGCACCGGAACACTGAAGCTTTCTTT,CAGTHRNTEAFF
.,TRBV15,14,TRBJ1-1,TGTGCCACCAGCAGATGGGAGATGAACACTGAAGCTTTCTTT,CATSRWEMNTEAFF
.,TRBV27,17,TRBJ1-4,TGTGCCAGCAGGCCGTCGTCTCGCGGGATCACTAATGAAAAACTGTTTTTT,CASRPSSRGITNEKLFF
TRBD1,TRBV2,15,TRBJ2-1,TGTGCCAGCAGTCCCGGGACAGGGGGCTTCAATGAGCAGTTCTTC,CASSPGTGGFNEQFF
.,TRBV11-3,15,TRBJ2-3,TGTGCCAGCAGCCTCGACGGGGCTGACACAGATACGCAGTATTTT,CASSLDGADTDTQYF
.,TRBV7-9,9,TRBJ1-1,TGTGCCAGCGGCGGTGAAGCTTTCTTT,CASGGEAFF
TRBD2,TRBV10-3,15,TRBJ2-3,TGTGCCATCAGTGAGTCAGCGGGAACTACAGATACGCAGTATTTT,CAISESAGTTDTQYF